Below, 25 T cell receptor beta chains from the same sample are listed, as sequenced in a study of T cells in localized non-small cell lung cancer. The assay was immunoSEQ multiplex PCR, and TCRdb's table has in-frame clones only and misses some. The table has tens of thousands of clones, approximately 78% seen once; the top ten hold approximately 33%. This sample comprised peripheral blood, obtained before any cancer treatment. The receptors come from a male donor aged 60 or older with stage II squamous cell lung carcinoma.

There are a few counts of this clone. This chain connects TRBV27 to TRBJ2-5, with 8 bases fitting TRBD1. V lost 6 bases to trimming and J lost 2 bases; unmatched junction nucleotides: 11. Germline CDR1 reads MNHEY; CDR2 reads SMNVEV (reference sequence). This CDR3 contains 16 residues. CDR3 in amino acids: CASSRDAGTGQETQYF. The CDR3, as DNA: TGTGCCAGCAGCCGAGACGCCGGGACAGGACAAGAGACCCAGTACTTC.

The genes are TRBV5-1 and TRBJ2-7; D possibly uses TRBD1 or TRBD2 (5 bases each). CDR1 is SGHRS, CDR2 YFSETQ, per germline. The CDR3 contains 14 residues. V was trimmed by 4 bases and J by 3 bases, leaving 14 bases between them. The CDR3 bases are TGCGCCAGCAGCCCTGATGGGGCGGGCTACGAGCAGTACTTC. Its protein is CASSPDGAGYEQYF. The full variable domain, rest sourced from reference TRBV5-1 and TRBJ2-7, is KAGVTQTPRYLIKTRGQQVTLSCSPISGHRSVSWYQQTPGQGLQFLFEYFSETQRNKGNFPGRFSGRQFSNSRSEMNVSTLELGDSALYLCASSPDGAGYEQYFGPGTRLTVT.

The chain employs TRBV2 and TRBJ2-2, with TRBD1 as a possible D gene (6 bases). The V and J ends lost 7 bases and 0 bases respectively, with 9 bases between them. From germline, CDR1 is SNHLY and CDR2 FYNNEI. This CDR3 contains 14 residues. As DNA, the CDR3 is TGTGCCAGCAAGGGGACATCGAACACCGGGGAGCTGTTTTTT. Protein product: CASKGTSNTGELFF. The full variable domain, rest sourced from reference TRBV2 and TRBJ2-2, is EPEVTQTPSHQVTQMGQEVILRCVPISNHLYFYWYRQILGQKVEFLVSFYNNEISEKSEIFDDQFSVERPDGSNFTLKIRSTKLEDSAMYFCASKGTSNTGELFFGEGSRLTVL.

The CDR3 loop reads CASSGTDQETQYF. The CDR3 nucleotides are TGTGCCAGTAGCGGGACAGACCAAGAGACCCAGTACTTC. The genes are TRBV19 and TRBJ2-5, with TRBD1 matching 7 bases. V was clipped by 6 bases and J by 0 bases; unmatched bases: 1. The CDR3 runs to 13 residues. The germline V gene encodes CDR1 LNHDA and CDR2 SQIVND (reference sequence).

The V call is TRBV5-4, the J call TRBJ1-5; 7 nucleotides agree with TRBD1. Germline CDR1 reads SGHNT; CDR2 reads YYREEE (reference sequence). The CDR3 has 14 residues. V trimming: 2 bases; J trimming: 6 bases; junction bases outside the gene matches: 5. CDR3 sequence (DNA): TGTGCCAGCAGCTTCCAGGGGGTTGGTCAGCCCCAGCATTTT. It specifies CASSFQGVGQPQHF.

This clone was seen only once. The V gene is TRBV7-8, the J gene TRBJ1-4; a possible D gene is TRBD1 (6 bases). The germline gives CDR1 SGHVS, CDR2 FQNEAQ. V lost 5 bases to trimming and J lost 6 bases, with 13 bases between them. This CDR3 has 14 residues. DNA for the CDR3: TGTGCCAGCAGCAGGGGGGGGAGTTATGAAAAACTGTTTTTT. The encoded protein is CASSRGGSYEKLFF.

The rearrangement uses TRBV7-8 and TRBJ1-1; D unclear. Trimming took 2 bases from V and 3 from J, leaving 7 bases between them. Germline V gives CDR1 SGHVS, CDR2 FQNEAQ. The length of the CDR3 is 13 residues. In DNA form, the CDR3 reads TGTGCCAGCAGCTTAACTAAACACACTGAAGCTTTCTTT. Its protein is CASSLTKHTEAFF.

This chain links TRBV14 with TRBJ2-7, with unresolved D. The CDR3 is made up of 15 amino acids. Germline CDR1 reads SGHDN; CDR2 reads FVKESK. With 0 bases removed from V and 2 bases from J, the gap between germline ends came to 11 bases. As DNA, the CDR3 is TGTGCCAGCAGCCAAGATCCTGCCAGAGCCTACGAGCAGTACTTC. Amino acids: CASSQDPARAYEQYF.

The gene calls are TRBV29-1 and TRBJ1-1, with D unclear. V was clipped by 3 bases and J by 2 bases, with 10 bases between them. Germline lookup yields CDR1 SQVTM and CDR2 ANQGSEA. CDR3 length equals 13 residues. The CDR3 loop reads CSVDRGLNTEAFF. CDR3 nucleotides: TGCAGCGTTGACAGAGGGCTAAACACTGAAGCTTTCTTT.

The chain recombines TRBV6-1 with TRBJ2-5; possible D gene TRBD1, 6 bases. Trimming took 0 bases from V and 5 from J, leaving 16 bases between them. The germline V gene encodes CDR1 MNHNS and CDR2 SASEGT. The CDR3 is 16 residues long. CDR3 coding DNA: TGTGCCAGCAGTGAAGCAGTGGGGGCCCGCGGGGAGACCCAGTACTTC. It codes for CASSEAVGARGETQYF.

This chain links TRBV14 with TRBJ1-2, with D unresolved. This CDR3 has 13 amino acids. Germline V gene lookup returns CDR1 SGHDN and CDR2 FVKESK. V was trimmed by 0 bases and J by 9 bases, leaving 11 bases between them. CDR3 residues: CASSQEGRYRYTF. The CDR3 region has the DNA TGTGCCAGCAGCCAAGAAGGGAGGTATCGCTACACCTTC. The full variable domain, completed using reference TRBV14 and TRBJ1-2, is EAGVTQFPSHSVIEKGQTVTLRCDPISGHDNLYWYRRVMGKEIKFLLHFVKESKQDESGMPNNRFLAERTGGTYSTLKVQPAELEDSGVYFCASSQEGRYRYTFGSGTRLTVV.

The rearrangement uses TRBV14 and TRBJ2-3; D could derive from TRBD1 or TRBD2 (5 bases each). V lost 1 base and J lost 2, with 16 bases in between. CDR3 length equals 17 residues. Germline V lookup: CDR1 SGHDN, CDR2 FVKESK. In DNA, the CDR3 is TGTGCCAGCAGCCAAGGATGGACGGGGCGATTCACAGATACGCAGTATTTT. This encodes CASSQGWTGRFTDTQYF.

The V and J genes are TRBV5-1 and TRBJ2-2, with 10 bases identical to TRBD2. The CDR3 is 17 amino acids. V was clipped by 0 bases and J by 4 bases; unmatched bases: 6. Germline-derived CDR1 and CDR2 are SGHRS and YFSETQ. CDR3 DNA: TGCGCCAGCAGCTTGGGAGCTAGCGGGAGTTTCACCGGGGAGCTGTTTTTT. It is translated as CASSLGASGSFTGELFF.

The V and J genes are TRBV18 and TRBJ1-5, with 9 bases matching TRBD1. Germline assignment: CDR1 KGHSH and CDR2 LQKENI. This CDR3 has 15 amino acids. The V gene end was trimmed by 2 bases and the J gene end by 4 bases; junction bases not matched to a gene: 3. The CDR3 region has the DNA TGTGCCAGCTCACCAGGGGGGACAGGGAATCAGCCCCAGCATTTT. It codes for CASSPGGTGNQPQHF.

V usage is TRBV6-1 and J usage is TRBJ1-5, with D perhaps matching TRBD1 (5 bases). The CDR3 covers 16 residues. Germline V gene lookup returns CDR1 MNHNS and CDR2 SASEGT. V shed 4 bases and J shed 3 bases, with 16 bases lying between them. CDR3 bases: TGTGCCAGCAGTGCACGCCCCCAGGGATACAATCAGCCCCAGCATTTT. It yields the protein CASSARPQGYNQPQHF.

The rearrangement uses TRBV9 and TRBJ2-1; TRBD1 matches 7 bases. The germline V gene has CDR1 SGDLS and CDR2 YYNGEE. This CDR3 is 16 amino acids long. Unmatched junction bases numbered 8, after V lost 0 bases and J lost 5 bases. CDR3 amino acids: CASSVGTGLFDNEQFF. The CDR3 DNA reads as TGTGCCAGCAGCGTAGGGACAGGTCTTTTCGACAATGAGCAGTTCTTC.

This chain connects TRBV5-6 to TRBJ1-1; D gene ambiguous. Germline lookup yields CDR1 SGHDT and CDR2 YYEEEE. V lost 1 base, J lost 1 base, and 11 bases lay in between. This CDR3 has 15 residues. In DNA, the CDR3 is TGTGCCAGCAGCTTGATGGAGTGGGCGAACACTGAAGCTTTCTTT. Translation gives CASSLMEWANTEAFF. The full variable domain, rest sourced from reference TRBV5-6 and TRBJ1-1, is DAGVTQSPTHLIKTRGQQVTLRCSPKSGHDTVSWYQQALGQGPQFIFQYYEEEERQRGNFPDRFSGHQFPNYSSELNVNALLLGDSALYLCASSLMEWANTEAFFGQGTRLTVV.

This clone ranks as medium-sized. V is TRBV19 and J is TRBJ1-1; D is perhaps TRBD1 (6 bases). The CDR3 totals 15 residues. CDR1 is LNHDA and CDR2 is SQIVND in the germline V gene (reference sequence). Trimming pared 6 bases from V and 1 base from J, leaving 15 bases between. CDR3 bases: TGTGCCAGTAGGATACAGGGCGGGGGGAACACTGAAGCTTTCTTT. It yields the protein CASRIQGGGNTEAFF.

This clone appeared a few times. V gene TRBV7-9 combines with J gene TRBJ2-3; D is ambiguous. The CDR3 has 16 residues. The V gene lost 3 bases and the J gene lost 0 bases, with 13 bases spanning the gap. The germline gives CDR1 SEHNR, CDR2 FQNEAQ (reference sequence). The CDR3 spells CASSFTSDLSTDTQYF. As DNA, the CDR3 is TGTGCCAGCAGCTTCACTTCGGATCTTAGCACAGATACGCAGTATTTT.

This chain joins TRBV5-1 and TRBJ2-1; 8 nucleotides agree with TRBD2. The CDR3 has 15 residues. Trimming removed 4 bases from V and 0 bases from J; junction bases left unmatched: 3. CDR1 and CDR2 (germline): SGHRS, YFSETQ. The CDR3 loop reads CASSALADSYNEQFF. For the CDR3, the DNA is TGCGCCAGCAGCGCACTAGCGGACTCCTACAATGAGCAGTTCTTC.

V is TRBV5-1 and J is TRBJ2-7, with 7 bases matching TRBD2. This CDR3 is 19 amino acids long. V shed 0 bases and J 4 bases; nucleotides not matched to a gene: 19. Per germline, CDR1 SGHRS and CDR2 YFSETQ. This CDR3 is CASSLASGGPREGPYEQYF. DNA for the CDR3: TGCGCCAGCAGCTTGGCGAGTGGGGGACCCAGGGAGGGTCCTTACGAGCAGTACTTC.

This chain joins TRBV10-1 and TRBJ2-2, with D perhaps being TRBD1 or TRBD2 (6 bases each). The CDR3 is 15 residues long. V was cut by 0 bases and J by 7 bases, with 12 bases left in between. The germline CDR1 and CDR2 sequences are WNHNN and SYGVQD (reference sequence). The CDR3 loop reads CASSESTGGDGELFF. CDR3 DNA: TGCGCCAGCAGTGAGTCGACAGGCGGGGACGGGGAGCTGTTTTTT.

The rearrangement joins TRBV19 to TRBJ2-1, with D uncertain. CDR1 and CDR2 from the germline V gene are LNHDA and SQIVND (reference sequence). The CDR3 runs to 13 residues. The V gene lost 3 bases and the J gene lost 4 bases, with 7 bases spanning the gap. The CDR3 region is CASSIGAYNEQFF. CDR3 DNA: TGTGCCAGTAGTATTGGAGCATACAATGAGCAGTTCTTC.

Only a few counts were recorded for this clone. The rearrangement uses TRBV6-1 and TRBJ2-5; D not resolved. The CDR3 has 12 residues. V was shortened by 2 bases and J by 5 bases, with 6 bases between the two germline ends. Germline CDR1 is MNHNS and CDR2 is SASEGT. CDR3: CASSELGETQYF. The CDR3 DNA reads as TGTGCCAGCAGTGAATTGGGGGAGACCCAGTACTTC.

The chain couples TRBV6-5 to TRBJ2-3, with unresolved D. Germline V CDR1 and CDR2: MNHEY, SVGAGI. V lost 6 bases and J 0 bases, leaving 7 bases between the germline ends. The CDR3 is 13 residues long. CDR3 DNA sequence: TGTGCCAGCAGAGGTCTTAGCACAGATACGCAGTATTTT. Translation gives CASRGLSTDTQYF.